These T cell receptor beta chains were read from a single sample in a study of blood T cell repertoires in COVID-19. The protocol was immunoSEQ multiplex PCR, while the TCRdb copy is restricted to in-frame clones and leaves out a portion. The sample includes about 150,000 clones, 80% of them seen just once. Sample: peripheral blood. The receptors shown here come from a woman aged 50 to 60 with acute or convalescent COVID-19. The CDR3 runs from the conserved cysteine through the conserved F or W. D genes are given only for firm matches. Some rows have no size entry. The others give once, few or many, or a class for an expanded clone.

TRBJ1-6,.,TRBV2,.,CASSEGQAESSPLHF,TGTGCCAGCAGCGAGGGTCAGGCGGAAAGCTCACCCCTCCACTTT
TRBJ1-6,.,TRBV28,TRBD1,CASSEHRGRNSPLHF,TGTGCCAGCAGTGAACACAGGGGGCGTAATTCACCCCTCCACTTT
TRBJ1-6,.,TRBV7-2,.,CASSLAGHLNSPLHF,TGTGCCAGCAGCTTAGCGGGGCACCTAAATTCACCCCTCCACTTT
TRBJ2-7,once,TRBV29-1,.,CSVAEVAYEQYF,TGCAGCGTTGCCGAGGTGGCCTACGAGCAGTACTTC
TRBJ2-3,.,TRBV7-3,.,CASSRSSGVTDTQYF,TGTGCCAGCAGCCGTTCCAGCGGTGTAACAGATACGCAGTATTTT
TRBJ1-1,.,TRBV28,.,CASSLTEINTEAFF,TGTGCCAGCAGTTTAACAGAGATTAACACTGAAGCTTTCTTT
TRBJ1-1,.,TRBV5-1,.,CASSRTENTEAFF,TGCGCCAGCAGCAGGACAGAGAACACTGAAGCTTTCTTT
TRBJ1-6,.,TRBV9,TRBD1,CASSARQGVSPLHF,TGTGCCAGCAGCGCCAGACAGGGGGTCTCACCCCTCCACTTT
TRBJ1-1,.,TRBV30,.,CAWSVPDRLNTEAFF,TGTGCCTGGAGTGTACCTGACAGACTGAACACTGAAGCTTTCTTT
TRBJ1-1,many,TRBV9,.,CASSVAPVNTEAFF,TGTGCCAGCAGCGTTGCGCCGGTGAACACTGAAGCTTTCTTT
TRBJ1-1,few,TRBV7-3,.,CASSPTRNTEAFF,TGTGCCAGCAGCCCCACGAGGAACACTGAAGCTTTCTTT
TRBJ1-1,.,TRBV28,.,CASSYPGRGTEAFF,TGTGCCAGCAGTTACCCCGGGAGGGGCACTGAAGCTTTCTTT
TRBJ2-7,.,TRBV11-2,TRBD2,CASSSRLAELREQYF,TGTGCCAGCAGCTCCCGACTAGCGGAATTACGCGAGCAGTACTTC
TRBJ1-2,.,TRBV19,.,CASLDSDTYGYTF,TGTGCCAGTCTTGATTCCGACACATATGGCTACACCTTC
TRBJ1-1,once,TRBV19,TRBD1,CASRPFQGVNTEAFF,TGTGCCAGTCGCCCGTTTCAGGGGGTGAACACTGAAGCTTTCTTT
TRBJ1-5,.,TRBV19,.,CASSEPSGAYGQPQHF,TGTGCCAGTAGTGAGCCCAGCGGGGCCTATGGCCAGCCCCAGCATTTT
TRBJ1-4,.,TRBV9,.,CASSAQGATNEKLFF,TGTGCCAGCAGCGCCCAAGGGGCAACTAATGAAAAACTGTTTTTT
TRBJ1-6,.,TRBV7-9,TRBD1,CASSLLGPQGSPLHF,TGTGCCAGCAGCTTATTGGGTCCACAGGGGTCACCCCTCCACTTT
TRBJ2-2,.,TRBV7-3,.,CASSPVNTGELFF,TGTGCCAGCAGCCCGGTAAACACCGGGGAGCTGTTTTTT
TRBJ2-2,once,TRBV6-2/TRBV6-3,TRBD2,CASSYSIGLAGIAGELFF,TGTGCCAGCAGTTACTCGATTGGGCTAGCGGGGATTGCCGGGGAGCTGTTTTTT
TRBJ1-2,.,TRBV4-3,TRBD1,CASSPEGGQGKLRDGYTF,TGCGCCAGCAGCCCAGAGGGGGGACAGGGCAAACTGAGGGATGGCTACACCTTC
TRBJ2-2,.,TRBV6-4,.,CASKTDGGELFF,TGTGCCAGCAAGACAGACGGCGGGGAGCTGTTTTTT
TRBJ1-2,.,TRBV6-5,TRBD1,CASRLGQVGGYTF,TGTGCCAGCAGGCTGGGACAGGTGGGAGGCTACACCTTC
TRBJ1-1,.,TRBV19,.,CASSAWAETEAFF,TGTGCCAGTAGTGCATGGGCTGAAACTGAAGCTTTCTTT
TRBJ1-1,.,TRBV11-2,.,CASRTGNTEAFF,TGTGCCAGCAGGACAGGGAACACTGAAGCTTTCTTT
TRBJ2-4,.,TRBV6-6,.,CASARLEGPNIQYF,TGTGCCAGCGCCCGGTTGGAGGGCCCAAACATTCAGTACTTC
TRBJ1-3,.,TRBV3-1/TRBV3-2,.,CASSQDYGGNTIYF,TGTGCCAGCAGCCAAGACTACGGGGGAAACACCATATATTTT
TRBJ2-3,.,TRBV7-7,.,CASSLQGFLLADTQYF,TGTGCCAGCAGCTTACAGGGTTTTTTGTTGGCAGATACGCAGTATTTT
TRBJ1-1,.,TRBV7-2,TRBD1,CASSLTGQGNTEAFF,TGTGCCAGCAGCCTTACGGGACAGGGAAACACTGAAGCTTTCTTT
TRBJ1-1,.,TRBV12-3/TRBV12-4,.,CASGGAFF,TGTGCCAGCGGGGGGGCTTTCTTT
TRBJ1-2,.,TRBV4-1,.,CASSAGDNYGYTF,TGCGCCAGCAGTGCAGGGGATAACTATGGCTACACCTTC
TRBJ2-1,.,TRBV25-1,TRBD2,CASSELLAYNEQFF,TGTGCCAGCAGTGAATTACTAGCGTACAATGAGCAGTTCTTC
TRBJ1-1,.,TRBV7-8,.,CASSSQGRTEAFF,TGTGCCAGCAGCTCCCAGGGAAGGACTGAAGCTTTCTTT
TRBJ1-4,few,TRBV6-5,TRBD1,CASSWTGQSNEKLFF,TGTGCCAGCAGTTGGACAGGTCAATCTAATGAAAAACTGTTTTTT
TRBJ1-2,.,TRBV2,.,CASSDGQGGVGNYGYTF,TGTGCCAGCAGTGACGGGCAGGGTGGGGTTGGGAACTATGGCTACACCTTC
TRBJ2-1,.,TRBV7-8,.,CASSLPGHHNEQFF,TGTGCCAGCAGCCTACCGGGACACCACAATGAGCAGTTCTTC
TRBJ2-2,.,TRBV28,.,CASSLDRSGLFF,TGTGCCAGCAGTTTAGACAGGTCGGGGCTGTTTTTT
TRBJ1-2,.,TRBV5-6,TRBD1,CASSLAGGATF,TGTGCCAGCAGCTTGGCAGGGGGCGCCACCTTC
TRBJ1-5,.,TRBV6-6,.,CASRRGTRDQPQHF,TGTGCCAGCAGACGCGGTACTAGAGATCAGCCCCAGCATTTT
TRBJ1-1,.,TRBV30,TRBD1,CAWSETGDATEAFF,TGTGCCTGGAGTGAAACAGGGGATGCCACTGAAGCTTTCTTT
TRBJ1-2,once,TRBV7-2,.,CASYKWADNPLYGYTF,TGTGCCAGCTATAAGTGGGCGGACAACCCCCTCTATGGCTACACCTTC
TRBJ1-5,.,TRBV6-1,TRBD1,CASSERAGGADNQPQHF,TGTGCCAGCAGTGAAAGGGCAGGGGGCGCGGACAATCAGCCCCAGCATTTT
TRBJ1-5,.,TRBV15,.,CATSREPQINQPQHF,TGTGCCACCAGCAGAGAACCCCAGATCAATCAGCCCCAGCATTTT
TRBJ1-1,few,TRBV27,.,CASSAHGQGLTEAFF,TGTGCCAGCAGTGCCCACGGGCAGGGACTGACTGAAGCTTTCTTT
TRBJ1-2,.,TRBV27,.,CASASQGGYTF,TGTGCCAGCGCCTCCCAGGGAGGCTACACCTTC
TRBJ1-5,.,TRBV6-2/TRBV6-3,.,CASSVPRQLSNQPQHF,TGTGCCAGCAGTGTTCCAAGACAGCTTAGCAATCAGCCCCAGCATTTT
TRBJ2-5,.,TRBV11-3,.,CASSLGWQQETQYF,TGTGCCAGCAGCTTAGGTTGGCAGCAAGAGACCCAGTACTTC
TRBJ2-4,.,TRBV3-1/TRBV3-2,TRBD1,CASSHFTGGNIGNIQYF,TGTGCCAGCAGCCACTTCACAGGGGGGAATATAGGAAACATTCAGTACTTC
TRBJ1-1,.,TRBV16,.,CASSQYGSGDRTEAFF,TGTGCCAGCAGCCAGTATGGGTCAGGGGATCGGACTGAAGCTTTCTTT
TRBJ2-5,few,TRBV9,TRBD2,CASSKGLALDETQYF,TGTGCCAGCAGCAAGGGACTAGCGTTGGATGAGACCCAGTACTTC
TRBJ2-7,.,TRBV19,TRBD2,CASSNPRSLGGSEQYF,TGTGCCAGTAGTAACCCCCGGTCCCTGGGGGGGAGCGAGCAGTACTTC
TRBJ1-2,.,TRBV7-9,TRBD1,CASSFYRRKGQGGGYTF,TGTGCCAGCAGCTTCTACAGACGTAAAGGACAGGGCGGGGGCTACACCTTC